This T cell receptor beta chain stems from a study of blood T cell repertoires in COVID-19. Study at large: The study drew acute and convalescent COVID-19 samples from the United States, Italy and Spain. The analysed material was cDNA or gDNA that came from T cells, B-cell-depleted T cells, or PBMCs.

Using immunoSEQ multiplex PCR, the repertoire was profiled, and TCRdb retains in-frame clones only, with some absent. The table shows under 250,000 clones, with 75% to 90% occurring only once. The CDR3 runs 14 residues. The V gene's germline CDR1 is SSHAT and CDR2 FNYEAQ (reference sequence). This clone was counted only a few times. A junction boundary mismatches the germline segment, possibly from a read error. Cohort allocation depended upon clinical history that participants reported. The receptor comes from a young woman in a cohort exposed to, infected with or recovered from COVID-19 (not recorded which). This sequence joins TRBV7-7 and TRBJ2-5; D perhaps matches TRBD1 (6 bases). Sample: PBMCs or T cells enriched from blood (not recorded which). Here the CDR3 DNA reads TGTGCTAGCAGCTTTAGGGCAGGGGAAGAGACCCAGTACTTC. Amino acid sequence: CASSFRAGEETQYF.